Here is one T cell receptor (beta chain) with its context. J lost 5 bases, V lost 1 base, and 8 bases had no gene match. The CDR3 sequence is 17 residues long. The germline CDR1 and CDR2 sequences are SEHNR and FQNEAQ (reference sequence). In the original analysis: How many nucleated cells were present was estimated from reference gene primer amplification. The method was immunoSEQ multiplex PCR; TCRdb's version includes in-frame clones alone and lacks a portion of them. The V and J calls and clone size come from that table; D and trimming were worked out from the DNA. The sample records roughly 250,000 clones, 81% being singletons. This sample was taken from a study of blood T cell repertoires in COVID-19. Study-wide background: T cells, B-cell-depleted T cells, or PBMCs provided the cDNA or gDNA that served as material.

This sequence joins TRBV7-9 and TRBJ2-5; TRBD2 agrees at 12 bases. The sample was peripheral blood. The clonotype comes from a woman aged 60-75 years with active or convalescent COVID-19. In nucleotides, the CDR3 is TGTGCCAGCAGCTTAGGATCTAGCGGGGGGGCCGGTGAGACCCAGTACTTC. It translates to CASSLGSSGGAGETQYF.